This section outlines one T cell receptor beta chain sequence together with its context. This entry is derived from a study of Graves' ophthalmopathy and Graves' hyperthyroidism. The sequenced template was RNA, covering the TCR beta CDR3 region. In the first round, RT-PCR was carried out with HTBI primers, and a multiplex PCR formed the second round. TCRdb itself ran the multiplex PCR reads through MiXCR, one entry per CDR3 protein. The profile covers around 170,000 distinct CDR3 sequences, with 30% to 45% appearing a single time and roughly 5.2% taken by the ten largest. There are 17 residues in the CDR3. J was trimmed by 0 bases and V by 1 base; bases with no gene match: 7.

The sample comprised peripheral blood. J is TRBJ2-7 and V is TRBV12-3 or TRBV12-4; 9 positions match TRBD2. This TCR derives from a woman aged 40-49 years with Graves' ophthalmopathy. CDR3 sequence: CASSLVPSGTSSYEQYF. In DNA form, the CDR3 reads TGTGCCAGCAGTTTAGTGCCTAGCGGGACCTCCTCCTACGAGCAGTACTTC.